This TCR beta chain was observed in a study of radiotherapy plus CTLA-4 blockade in lung cancer. Study at large: With 31% of patients having disease control, objective responses were seen in roughly 18%. General study results and limits: The best predictor of response was reported to be early blood T cell clone dynamics, with interferon-beta.

Data came from immunoSEQ multiplex PCR; TCRdb stores just in-frame clones and leaves some out. The table has roughly 53,000 clones, under 85% seen once. On this clone: Its antigen is currently unknown.

Receiving focal radiation plus CTLA-4 blockade with ipilimumab were patients who had chemo-refractory metastatic non-small-cell lung cancer. CDR1 is LNHDA, CDR2 SQIVND, per germline (reference sequence). The CDR3 loop spans 17 amino acids. Trimming at V came to 1 base and at J to 1 base, leaving 5 bases not matched to a gene. The chain joins TRBV19 to TRBJ2-2; 8 bases match TRBD1. This specimen consisted of peripheral blood, obtained from a patient treated with radiotherapy plus ipilimumab. The origin of this receptor is a human donor with non-small cell lung cancer who had a partial response to radiotherapy plus ipilimumab. The DNA for the CDR3 is TGTGCCAGTAGTATAGCCTCCGGGACAGGGAACACCGGGGAGCTGTTTTTT. It translates to CASSIASGTGNTGELFF.